The 22 T cell receptor beta chains given below trace back to one sample, sequenced in a study of shared clonotypes between healthy human individuals. Assay: immunoSEQ multiplex PCR; the TCRdb copy retains only in-frame clones and omits some. Among some 2,100,000 clones, approximately 95% were seen once, and the ten largest hold roughly 0.13%. What was sequenced was naive CD4+ T cells sorted from blood. Subset here: CD45RA+ positively selected. These receptors all stem from a man between 18 and 29 years old in good health.

V and J are TRBV30 and TRBJ1-5; D might be TRBD1 (5 bases). Trimming left V 2 bases short and J 8 bases short, with 16 bases between. CDR3 length: 14 amino acids. Per the germline V gene, CDR1 is GTSNPN and CDR2 is SVGIG (reference sequence). Here the CDR3 DNA reads TGTGCCTGGAGTATCCGGGGGGGGGATGAGCCCCAGCATTTT. It yields the protein CAWSIRGGDEPQHF.

The chain employs TRBV7-9 and TRBJ2-1; D might be TRBD2 (5 bases). The germline gives CDR1 SEHNR, CDR2 FQNEAQ (reference sequence). This CDR3 spans 13 amino acids. The V and J ends lost 5 bases and 3 bases respectively, with 8 bases between them. The CDR3 region has the DNA TGTGCCAGCAGCGAGGGCCTCTACAATGAGCAGTTCTTC. Residues: CASSEGLYNEQFF.

The gene calls are TRBV9 and TRBJ1-2; TRBD1 matches 7 bases. Germline CDR1 SGDLS, CDR2 YYNGEE. This CDR3 is built from 15 residues. V was pared by 4 bases and J by 1 base, with 7 bases of the junction left unmatched. CDR3 sequence: CASSQTGAHNYGYTF. DNA of the CDR3: TGTGCCAGCAGCCAAACAGGGGCCCATAACTATGGCTACACCTTC.

The sample holds one count of this clone. V is TRBV7-9 and J is TRBJ2-7; TRBD2 matches at 10 bases. The CDR3 length is 15 residues. From germline, CDR1 is SEHNR and CDR2 FQNEAQ (reference sequence). The V and J ends lost 5 bases and 8 bases, in that order; junction bases with no gene match: 12. The CDR3 DNA reads TGTGCCAGCAGCCCACTAGCGGGGACTCCTACGAAGCAGTACTTC. This gives the protein CASSPLAGTPTKQYF.

The chain is built from TRBV4-2 and TRBJ1-4, with a possible D match to TRBD1 (6 bases). Trimming stripped 4 bases from V and 4 bases from J, with 13 bases between. Germline CDR1 is LGHNA and CDR2 is YNFKEQ. This CDR3 contains 15 residues. The CDR3 here is CASSPRGAINEKLFF. Written as DNA, the CDR3 is TGTGCCAGCAGCCCCCGGGGGGCTATTAATGAAAAACTGTTTTTT.

J is TRBJ2-3 and V is TRBV5-1; the match to TRBD2 covers 16 bases. The CDR3 totals 17 residues. Germline CDR1 SGHRS, CDR2 YFSETQ. V dropped 3 bases and J dropped 4; count of bases not matched to a gene: 5. The CDR3, as DNA: TGCGCCAGCAGCTCGGGACTAGCGGGAGGGAGGGCAGATACGCAGTATTTT. Amino acids: CASSSGLAGGRADTQYF. Based on the CDR3 plus reference TRBV5-1 and TRBJ2-3, the full variable domain is KAGVTQTPRYLIKTRGQQVTLSCSPISGHRSVSWYQQTPGQGLQFLFEYFSETQRNKGNFPGRFSGRQFSNSRSEMNVSTLELGDSALYLCASSSGLAGGRADTQYFGPGTRLTVL.

The chain recombines TRBV6-9 with TRBJ2-7, with 9 bases aligning to TRBD2. Looked up from germline, CDR1 is MNHGY and CDR2 is SVAAGI. The J segment lost 1 base and the V segment lost 8 bases, leaving 9 bases of the junction unmatched. The CDR3 length is 15 residues. In DNA, the CDR3 is TGTGCCAGCCCTCCCGGGACTAGCTGTTCCTACGAGCAGTACTTC. Translated, it gives CASPPGTSCSYEQYF.

This chain joins TRBV10-3 and TRBJ2-7; TRBD1 matches at 8 bases. Germline V gene lookup returns CDR1 ENHRY and CDR2 SYGVKD. CDR3 length equals 14 residues. The ends lost 6 bases at V and 0 bases at J; junction bases unmatched: 4. The CDR3 sequence is CAISRTGSSYEQYF. The CDR3 DNA reads TGTGCCATCAGCCGGACAGGGAGCTCCTACGAGCAGTACTTC.

On this clone: This CDR3 is also generated by other DNA sequences in the sample. The genes are TRBV5-1 and TRBJ2-3; D unresolved. Between the trimmed V and J ends, which lost 0 bases and 0 bases, there was a span of 5 bases. The CDR3 runs 14 residues. The germline V gene encodes CDR1 SGHRS and CDR2 YFSETQ. The CDR3 here is CASSLGSSTDTQYF. As DNA, the CDR3 is TGCGCCAGCAGCTTGGGGAGTAGCACAGATACGCAGTATTTT.

The V call is TRBV28, the J call TRBJ1-1, with 8 bases identical to TRBD1. The CDR3 covers 14 residues. Trimming took 2 bases from V and 14 from J; bases not matched to a gene: 13. Germline V lookup: CDR1 MDHEN, CDR2 SYDVKM. The CDR3 loop reads CASSLLPGQGQNFF. DNA of the CDR3: TGTGCCAGCAGTTTACTACCCGGACAGGGCCAAAACTTCTTT.

As to this clone: The junction differs from germline at one of its ends, possibly a read error. The chain is built from TRBV28 and TRBJ1-1, with D perhaps matching TRBD1 (6 bases). CDR3 length: 14 amino acids. CDR1 and CDR2 (germline): MDHEN, SYDVKM. CDR3 protein: CSLWRGAVGTEAFF. CDR3 nucleotide sequence: TGCTCACTATGGCGGGGGGCCGTAGGAACTGAAGCTTTCTTT.

The V call is TRBV7-6, the J call TRBJ1-6; D remains unclear. From germline, CDR1 is SGHVS and CDR2 FNYEAQ. V was cut by 4 bases and J by 3 bases, with 22 bases left in between. This CDR3 is 19 amino acids long. CDR3 DNA: TGTGCCAGCAGCTCATCCGGGCGGAAGCCAACCTTCTATAATTCACCCCTCCACTTT. Protein sequence: CASSSSGRKPTFYNSPLHF.

The chain is built from TRBV28 and TRBJ1-2; D uncertain. V lost 6 bases, J lost 10 bases, and 18 bases lay in between. This CDR3 contains 13 residues. Germline CDR1 and CDR2: MDHEN and SYDVKM. The CDR3 is CASRGSQTTVYTF. The CDR3 region has the DNA TGTGCCAGCAGGGGAAGTCAGACAACGGTCTACACCTTC.

The chain has TRBV7-9 and TRBJ1-2; D remains unclear. Trimming pared 5 bases from V and 2 bases from J, leaving 15 bases between. This CDR3 is built from 15 residues. In germline, CDR1 is SEHNR, CDR2 FQNEAQ (reference sequence). The CDR3 nucleotides read TGTGCCAGCAGCCCCGGGAGGGCGGTAAACTATGGCTACACCTTC. It codes for CASSPGRAVNYGYTF.

The V call is TRBV11-2, the J call TRBJ2-1, with 7 bases matching TRBD1. This CDR3 has 15 residues. Per germline, CDR1 SGHAT and CDR2 FQNNGV. The V segment lost 6 bases and the J segment 8 bases; nucleotides outside the gene matches: 13. CDR3 amino acids: CASRTTGSLGHEQFF. CDR3 coding DNA: TGTGCCAGCAGAACGACAGGGAGTCTCGGCCATGAGCAGTTCTTC.

The gene calls are TRBV6-6 and TRBJ1-3, with a weak D call TRBD1 (5 bases). The CDR3 has 14 residues. Trimming removed 4 bases at V and 4 bases at J, with 11 bases between. Looked up from germline, CDR1 is MNHNY and CDR2 is SVGAGI (reference sequence). The CDR3 here is CASSSRGAGNTIYF. The CDR3 coding sequence is TGTGCCAGCAGTTCCCGAGGGGCGGGAAACACCATATATTTT.

The genes are TRBV28 and TRBJ2-7; D ambiguous. V was cut by 5 bases and J by 6 bases, with 14 bases left in between. This CDR3 is 13 amino acids long. CDR1 is MDHEN, CDR2 SYDVKM, per germline. The CDR3 region is CASSPPSLFEQYF. CDR3 in DNA: TGTGCCAGCAGTCCTCCATCACTTTTCGAGCAGTACTTC.

The chain carries TRBV19 and TRBJ2-7; 10 bases are a match to TRBD2. The CDR3 spans 19 residues. With 5 bases clipped from V and 4 bases from J, the junction kept 20 bases outside the gene matches. The germline CDR1 and CDR2 sequences are LNHDA and SQIVND (reference sequence). This CDR3 is CASSPKYPATSGVRYEQYF. The CDR3 DNA follows: TGTGCCAGTAGTCCGAAGTACCCCGCCACTAGCGGGGTTAGGTACGAGCAGTACTTC.

This chain links TRBV13 with TRBJ2-1; unclear D gene. This CDR3 is built from 12 residues. V shed 4 bases and J shed 8 bases, with 9 bases lying between them. CDR1 and CDR2 (germline): PRHDT, FYEKMQ (reference sequence). The CDR3 bases are TGTGCCAGCAGCTCCTATAGGGATGAGCAGTTCTTC. It encodes CASSSYRDEQFF.

The V and J genes are TRBV29-1 and TRBJ2-1; TRBD1 matches 7 bases. The length of the CDR3 is 14 residues. Germline V lookup: CDR1 SQVTM, CDR2 ANQGSEA. After removal of 6 bases from V and 4 bases from J, the junction contained 9 bases not matched to a gene. The DNA for the CDR3 is TGCAGCGTGGTCTACGGGGACAGTTACAATGAGCAGTTCTTC. Protein sequence: CSVVYGDSYNEQFF.

As regards this clone: The same CDR3 is also encoded by other DNA sequences in this sample. V usage is TRBV6-5 and J usage is TRBJ1-1; 9 bases match TRBD1. V trimming: 4 bases; J trimming: 4 bases; junction bases outside the gene matches: 4. Germline-derived CDR1 and CDR2 are MNHEY and SVGAGI. CDR3 size: 14 residues. The CDR3 reads CASSFLGQGTEAFF. The DNA for the CDR3 is TGTGCCAGCAGTTTTCTGGGACAGGGCACTGAAGCTTTCTTT.

This chain links TRBV28 with TRBJ1-2; maybe TRBD1 (5 bases). The CDR3 loop spans 13 amino acids. Germline V lookup: CDR1 MDHEN, CDR2 SYDVKM. Trimming pared 0 bases from V and 8 bases from J, leaving 10 bases between. CDR3 protein: CASSLWTEWGYTF. CDR3 DNA sequence: TGTGCCAGCAGTTTATGGACAGAGTGGGGCTACACCTTC.